Reported below is one T cell receptor (beta chain). Germline V gene sequence: CDR1 SNHLY, CDR2 FYNNEI. The CDR3 is 13 amino acids. Trimming took off 7 bases at V and 3 bases at J, with 13 bases between the two ends. This sample stems from a study of blood T cell repertoires in COVID-19. Study background: Donors in the United States, Italy and Spain gave samples during acute or convalescent COVID-19.

TCRdb's copy holds only in-frame clones and misses some; the assay was immunoSEQ multiplex PCR. The data show a few hundred thousand clones, 80% to 85% seen once. Source material: PBMCs or T cells enriched from blood (not recorded which). The receptor comes from a woman aged 50 to 65 who had recovered from COVID-19. This chain uses TRBV2 with TRBJ2-7, with a possible D match to TRBD2 (6 bases). CDR3 DNA sequence: TGTGCCAGCAAGGGGCAGGGACTCTACGAGCAGTACTTC. Encoded protein: CASKGQGLYEQYF.